The rows below give T cell receptor beta chains drawn from one sample of a study of cytomegalovirus exposure and HLA in healthy donors. Assay used: immunoSEQ multiplex PCR; TCRdb lists only in-frame clones, some missing. This table has around 110,000 clones, about 70% appearing once. Sequenced material: PBMCs. The receptors were gathered from a woman in her twenties or thirties in good health and CMV-seronegative. Each CDR3 is given with its conserved first and last residue. Each record gives: V gene, J gene, clone size, D gene, CDR3 protein, CDR3 DNA. D genes are given only for firm matches. Clone size is shown for a subset of rows, as once, few, many or a class of expanded clone.

>TRBV30|TRBJ1-5|.|.
CAWSRGTGNQPQHF
TGTGCCTGGAGTCGGGGGACCGGCAATCAGCCCCAGCATTTT
>TRBV5-8|TRBJ1-1|.|.
CASSLAYWNTEAFF
TGTGCCAGCAGCTTGGCGTACTGGAACACTGAAGCTTTCTTT
>TRBV7-9|TRBJ1-6|.|TRBD1
CASSAWTGGSSPLHF
TGTGCCAGCAGCGCGTGGACAGGGGGCAGTTCACCCCTCCACTTT
>TRBV5-6|TRBJ1-2|.|TRBD1
CASRAGTDRVAFNYGYTF
TGTGCCAGCAGAGCCGGGACTGACAGGGTTGCTTTTAACTATGGCTACACCTTC
>TRBV30|TRBJ2-7|.|.
CAVKAANYEQYF
TGTGCCGTAAAAGCGGCAAACTACGAGCAGTACTTC
>TRBV5-1|TRBJ2-1|.|TRBD2
CASSPGLAGGEQFF
TGCGCCAGCAGCCCGGGACTAGCGGGAGGAGAGCAGTTCTTC
>TRBV2|TRBJ1-4|.|.
CASSEDAGRRKLFF
TGTGCCAGCAGTGAAGACGCAGGGCGTCGTAAACTGTTTTTT
>TRBV30|TRBJ1-3|.|TRBD1
CAWDRVGNTIYF
TGTGCCTGGGACAGGGTTGGAAACACCATATATTTT
>TRBV5-1|TRBJ2-3|.|TRBD2
CASSLFSASGGASDTQYF
TGCGCCAGCAGCTTGTTTTCTGCAAGCGGGGGGGCCTCGGATACGCAGTATTTT
>TRBV6-5|TRBJ2-3|few|TRBD1
CASSSFSDRGADTQYF
TGTGCCAGCAGTTCCTTCTCGGACAGGGGTGCAGATACGCAGTATTTT
>TRBV29-1|TRBJ2-3|.|TRBD2
CSVEGAGGTDTQYF
TGCAGCGTTGAAGGGGCGGGAGGAACAGATACGCAGTATTTT
>TRBV6-5|TRBJ1-1|.|.
CASSYSSQGGTEAFF
TGTGCCAGCAGTTACTCGTCTCAGGGTGGGACTGAAGCTTTCTTT
>TRBV27|TRBJ2-7|.|TRBD1
CASGTGGYEQYF
TGTGCCAGCGGGACAGGGGGTTACGAGCAGTACTTC
>TRBV29-1|TRBJ2-2|.|.
CSVEVSVPGGELFF
TGCAGCGTTGAAGTTAGCGTCCCGGGGGGGGAGCTGTTTTTT
>TRBV7-2|TRBJ2-7|once|.
CASSLGGTLVEQYF
TGTGCCAGCAGCTTAGGCGGGACTTTGGTCGAGCAGTACTTC
>TRBV6-6|TRBJ2-7|.|TRBD1
CASGGQGPFYEQYF
TGTGCCAGCGGTGGACAGGGGCCCTTTTACGAGCAGTACTTC
>TRBV4-3|TRBJ1-2|.|.
CASSQDLGQGYTF
TGCGCCAGCAGCCAAGACTTAGGACAGGGCTACACCTTC
>TRBV11-2|TRBJ2-7|few|.
CASSLDRTPDTYEQYF
TGTGCCAGCAGCTTAGATCGGACACCAGATACCTACGAGCAGTACTTC
>TRBV19|TRBJ1-1|.|.
CASRDTTITEAFF
TGTGCCAGTAGGGACACTACCATCACTGAAGCTTTCTTT
>TRBV6-1|TRBJ2-4|.|TRBD1
CASSDRTGDVAKNIQYF
TGTGCCAGCAGTGACCGGACAGGAGATGTAGCCAAAAACATTCAGTACTTC
>TRBV19|TRBJ1-2|.|TRBD1
CASTSPRQGVDYGYTF
TGTGCCAGCACCAGCCCCCGACAGGGGGTAGACTATGGCTACACCTTC
>TRBV25-1|TRBJ2-1|.|TRBD2
CASSALSRLAGGNEQFF
TGTGCCAGCAGTGCCCTTTCCCGACTAGCGGGAGGTAATGAGCAGTTCTTC
>TRBV7-2|TRBJ2-5|.|TRBD1
CASSVRGPGETQYF
TGTGCCAGCAGCGTCAGGGGGCCTGGAGAGACCCAGTACTTC
>TRBV5-1|TRBJ2-5|.|TRBD1
CASSSIGTGRETQYF
TGCGCCAGCAGCTCAATTGGGACAGGGAGAGAGACCCAGTACTTC
>TRBV7-9|TRBJ2-1|.|.
CASSPQGSSYNEQFF
TGTGCCAGCAGTCCTCAGGGGAGCTCCTACAATGAGCAGTTCTTC
>TRBV16|TRBJ1-3|.|.
CASSQSEVLSGNTIYF
TGTGCCAGCAGCCAATCGGAGGTGTTGTCTGGAAACACCATATATTTT
>TRBV6-5|TRBJ1-2|.|.
CATRAGIGYGYTF
TGTGCCACCCGGGCGGGAATCGGCTATGGCTACACCTTC
>TRBV6-1|TRBJ1-1|.|.
CASSEFGGDTEAFF
TGTGCCAGCAGTGAATTTGGCGGGGACACTGAAGCTTTCTTT
>TRBV25-1|TRBJ1-4|once|.
CASSEGLHNEKLFF
TGTGCCAGCAGTGAAGGGCTCCATAATGAAAAACTGTTTTTT
>TRBV25-1|TRBJ1-2|.|TRBD1
CASSAQGAIGYTF
TGTGCCAGCAGTGCTCAGGGGGCAATTGGCTACACCTTC
>TRBV7-3|TRBJ2-3|.|TRBD2
CASSATSGGASTQYF
TGTGCCAGCAGCGCGACTAGCGGGGGGGCGTCTACGCAGTATTTT
>TRBV5-8|TRBJ1-4|.|.
CASSPSPNEKLFF
TGTGCCAGCAGTCCCTCCCCTAATGAAAAACTGTTTTTT
>TRBV6-1|TRBJ2-5|.|.
CVSSDSYLSQYF
TGTGTCAGCAGTGACTCCTATTTGTCCCAGTACTTC